This T cell receptor (beta chain) was identified in a study of blood T cell repertoires in COVID-19. Clones were read by immunoSEQ multiplex PCR, and TCRdb kept only the in-frame ones, dropping some. The table lists around 300,000 clones, approximately 90% of them singletons. Enrollees, about 18 to 90 years old, lived in fewer than 25 US areas. CDR1 is SGHRS, CDR2 YFSETQ, per germline. This CDR3 has 15 amino acids. V was trimmed by 4 bases and J by 8 bases, leaving 19 bases between them. The sequenced sample consisted of PBMCs or T cells enriched from blood (not recorded which). This TCR came from a woman aged 45-65 years who had recovered from COVID-19. This chain uses TRBV5-1 with TRBJ2-1; D gene unclear. This chain's CDR3 is CASSPSRTTFYEQFF. CDR3 nucleotides: TGCGCCAGCAGCCCTTCGAGAACTACCTTCTATGAGCAGTTCTTC. Using reference TRBV5-1 and TRBJ2-1 for the parts outside the CDR3, the full variable domain is KAGVTQTPRYLIKTRGQQVTLSCSPISGHRSVSWYQQTPGQGLQFLFEYFSETQRNKGNFPGRFSGRQFSNSRSEMNVSTLELGDSALYLCASSPSRTTFYEQFFGPGTRLTVL.